Here is one TCR beta chain with its context. Its antigen remains unknown. The data stem from a study of cytomegalovirus exposure and HLA in healthy donors. This CDR3 is 14 amino acids long. The junction had 3 bases not matched to a gene; V was cut back by 0 bases and J by 8 bases. Looked up from germline, CDR1 is MGHRA and CDR2 is YSYEKL. The study ran its PCR with 60 Vbeta and 13 Jbeta primers. This table comes from immunoSEQ multiplex PCR, and its TCRdb copy is limited to in-frame clones, with some not included. The table has roughly 80,000 clones, around 60% seen once. Regarding the study as a whole: Accurate prediction of HLA-A and HLA-B alleles (for most subjects) was reportedly achieved from TCR beta sequences. Three of the chains that were CMV-associated were confirmed in vitro to be specific for CMV antigens.

The specimen was PBMCs. The V and J genes are TRBV4-1 and TRBJ1-4; 7 bases fit TRBD1. This receptor was obtained from a male donor in good health and CMV-seropositive. CDR3 DNA: TGCGCCAGCAGCCAAGACAGGGGGGCAGAAAAACTGTTTTTT. Its protein is CASSQDRGAEKLFF.